These 32 T cell receptor beta chains originate from one sample sequenced in a study of blood T cell repertoires in COVID-19 (TCRdb year 2020). The method was the immunoSEQ multiplex PCR assay. Imported from immuneACCESS, the table was reduced by TCRdb to in-frame sequences with V and J called. These copies leave out some clones; in studies compared against another copy, an unresolved V gene accounts for under half, and the cause of the remainder is not known. This sample gives roughly 180,000 clones in total; roughly 88% of them show up just once. Over 7% of the sample rests with the top ten. The sequencing input was PBMCs or T cells enriched from blood (not recorded which). The receptors come from a woman aged 25 to 39 who had recovered from COVID-19.

The chain is built from TRBV29-1 and TRBJ2-7; 9 bases map to TRBD1. Germline V lookup: CDR1 SQVTM, CDR2 ANQGSEA. The CDR3 is 13 amino acids. Losses at the gene ends were 6 bases for V and 5 bases for J; bases not matched to a gene: 8. The CDR3 coding sequence is TGCAGCGTGCAGGACAGGGGTTTTAACGAGCAGTACTTC. As protein: CSVQDRGFNEQYF.

V and J are TRBV7-2 and TRBJ2-1; 10 positions match TRBD1. V was pared by 5 bases and J by 2 bases, with 3 bases of the junction left unmatched. Germline V CDR1 and CDR2: SGHTA, FQGNSA. CDR3 length: 15 amino acids. For the CDR3, the DNA is TGTGCCAGCAGCACGGACAGGGGGACCTACAATGAGCAGTTCTTC. Its translation: CASSTDRGTYNEQFF.

This clone was seen a single time. This chain connects TRBV2 to TRBJ1-5; possible D gene TRBD1, 6 bases. CDR1 is SNHLY, CDR2 FYNNEI, per germline. The CDR3 covers 17 residues. V dropped 5 bases and J dropped 3 bases, with 20 bases sitting between them. CDR3 in amino acids: CASSPQGWTEANQPQHF. For the CDR3, the DNA is TGTGCCAGCAGTCCACAAGGCTGGACAGAGGCCAATCAGCCCCAGCATTTT.

The V call is TRBV6-4, the J call TRBJ2-3; TRBD2 agrees at 9 bases. CDR3 length equals 16 residues. The junction had 3 bases not matched to a gene; V was cut back by 0 bases and J by 2 bases. CDR1 MRHNA and CDR2 SNTAGT come from the germline V gene. The CDR3 protein is CASSDSPSGITDTQYF. CDR3 nucleotide sequence: TGTGCCAGCAGTGACTCTCCTAGCGGGATCACAGATACGCAGTATTTT.

This sequence joins TRBV7-8 and TRBJ2-2; 7 bases line up with TRBD2. There are 16 residues in the CDR3. Germline V gene data show CDR1 as SGHVS and CDR2 as FQNEAQ. Trimming took 5 bases from V and 1 from J; bases not matched to a gene: 7. CDR3 protein: CASSHRGRENTGELFF. CDR3 nucleotides: TGTGCCAGCAGCCATCGGGGGAGGGAGAACACCGGGGAGCTGTTTTTT.

The gene calls are TRBV19 and TRBJ1-1, with 10 bases that match TRBD1. Germline V gene sequence: CDR1 LNHDA, CDR2 SQIVND (reference sequence). The CDR3 totals 15 residues. With V trimmed by 5 bases and J by 5 bases, 8 bases remained unmatched. This chain's CDR3 is CASSEWDRGGTEAFF. CDR3 in DNA: TGTGCCAGTAGTGAATGGGACAGGGGAGGGACTGAAGCTTTCTTT.

This chain links TRBV4-1 with TRBJ1-3, with D perhaps TRBD1 (5 bases). The germline gives CDR1 MGHRA, CDR2 YSYEKL. V shed 3 bases and J shed 0 bases, with 15 bases lying between them. The CDR3 has 17 amino acids. CDR3 DNA: TGCGCCAGCAGCCAGGGACGGAGGGGTGACTCTGGAAACACCATATATTTT. Its translation: CASSQGRRGDSGNTIYF.

This chain links TRBV6-6 with TRBJ2-7; TRBD1 agrees at 7 bases. Germline V lookup: CDR1 MNHNY, CDR2 SVGAGI (reference sequence). This CDR3 is 15 amino acids long. V trimming: 6 bases; J trimming: 6 bases; junction bases outside the gene matches: 14. As DNA, the CDR3 is TGTGCCAGCAGCCGGAGAGGTTTGACAGGGTCCGAGCAGTACTTC. Translated, it gives CASSRRGLTGSEQYF.

In its sample, this clone was seen once. The V call is TRBV19, the J call TRBJ2-3, with D tentatively TRBD1 (5 bases). Trimming shortened V by 7 bases and J by 0 bases, and 23 bases separated the two germline ends. CDR1 and CDR2 from the germline V gene are LNHDA and SQIVND (reference sequence). This CDR3 comprises 18 residues. The CDR3 is CASTRSTSVRGSTDTQYF. CDR3 DNA sequence: TGTGCCAGTACTAGGAGCACGAGTGTTAGGGGAAGCACAGATACGCAGTATTTT.

This sequence joins TRBV4-1 and TRBJ1-4; 8 bases fit TRBD1. The length of the CDR3 is 16 residues. Trimming at V came to 3 bases and at J to 7 bases, leaving 10 bases not matched to a gene. CDR1 is MGHRA and CDR2 is YSYEKL in the germline V gene. CDR3 sequence: CASSHLIGQGTEKLFF. DNA of the CDR3: TGCGCCAGCAGCCACTTAATAGGACAGGGTACTGAAAAACTGTTTTTT.

This clone was picked up one time. The V call is TRBV7-9, the J call TRBJ2-2, with D possibly being TRBD1 (6 bases). CDR1 is SEHNR, CDR2 FQNEAQ, per germline (reference sequence). CDR3 size: 13 residues. V lost 5 bases to trimming and J lost 5 bases, with 9 bases between them. The CDR3 DNA follows: TGTGCCAGCAGCAACCAGGGGACCGGGGAGCTGTTTTTT. It codes for CASSNQGTGELFF.

In nucleotides, the CDR3 is TGTGCCAGTCAGGACAGGGGACCCTACGAGCAGTACTTC. Protein product: CASQDRGPYEQYF. The chain is built from TRBV19 and TRBJ2-7; 9 bases map to TRBD1. V lost 8 bases, J lost 2 bases, and 4 bases stayed unmatched. This CDR3 contains 13 residues. The germline CDR1 and CDR2 sequences are LNHDA and SQIVND (reference sequence).

The chain recombines TRBV7-2 with TRBJ2-7, with D uncertain. Trimming shortened V by 2 bases and J by 4 bases, and 12 bases separated the two germline ends. Germline lookup yields CDR1 SGHTA and CDR2 FQGNSA. This CDR3 spans 14 amino acids. CDR3 sequence (DNA): TGTGCCAGCAGCTTAAACAGAGATAGGTACGAGCAGTACTTC. Translation gives CASSLNRDRYEQYF.

The V gene is TRBV19, the J gene TRBJ2-2; 14 positions match TRBD2. After removal of 3 bases from V and 5 bases from J, the junction contained 11 bases not matched to a gene. Germline lookup yields CDR1 LNHDA and CDR2 SQIVND (reference sequence). This CDR3 comprises 19 residues. Here the CDR3 reads CASSMLPGLAGVGTGELFF. The CDR3 DNA reads as TGTGCCAGTAGTATGTTGCCGGGACTAGCGGGAGTTGGGACCGGGGAGCTGTTTTTT.

The chain has TRBV13 and TRBJ2-7; 9 nucleotides match TRBD1. CDR3 size: 14 residues. The trim removed 6 bases at V and 3 bases at J, leaving 6 bases unmatched. CDR1 PRHDT and CDR2 FYEKMQ come from the germline V gene (reference sequence). The CDR3 sequence: CASRQQGARYEQYF. The CDR3 nucleotides are TGTGCCAGCAGGCAACAGGGGGCTCGCTACGAGCAGTACTTC.

This chain joins TRBV15 and TRBJ2-5, with 8 bases lining up with TRBD1. Trimming at V came to 5 bases and at J to 5 bases, leaving 7 bases not matched to a gene. The germline CDR1 and CDR2 sequences are LNHNV and YYDKDF (reference sequence). This CDR3 contains 14 residues. In nucleotides, the CDR3 is TGTGCCACCAGCCAAGACAGGGGTGGGGAGACCCAGTACTTC. This codes for CATSQDRGGETQYF.

V usage is TRBV2 and J usage is TRBJ1-6; 9 bases fit TRBD1. Trimming cost V 4 bases and J 7 bases; bases outside gene matches: 2. Germline-derived CDR1 and CDR2 are SNHLY and FYNNEI. The CDR3 spans 14 residues. The CDR3 is CASSVGQGNSPLHF. DNA for the CDR3: TGTGCCAGCAGTGTGGGACAGGGAAATTCACCCCTCCACTTT.

This chain links TRBV10-3 with TRBJ1-6, with D maybe TRBD1 (5 bases). This CDR3 is 19 amino acids long. Germline V gene data show CDR1 as ENHRY and CDR2 as SYGVKD. Deletions cut 4 bases from V and 4 bases from J, with 23 bases between. CDR3 sequence: CAISATGTGVLPYNSPLHF. As DNA, the CDR3 is TGTGCCATCAGTGCGACCGGGACGGGAGTTTTACCTTATAATTCACCCCTCCACTTT.

The V and J genes are TRBV24-1 and TRBJ2-5, with 7 bases aligning to TRBD1. Germline trimming cut 1 base from V and 4 bases from J; bases unmatched to any gene: 2. The CDR3 covers 14 residues. From germline, CDR1 is KGHDR and CDR2 SFDVKD. This CDR3 is CATSDFRGIETQYF. The CDR3 bases are TGTGCCACCAGTGATTTCAGGGGGATAGAGACCCAGTACTTC.

The gene calls are TRBV28 and TRBJ1-2; TRBD1 matches 11 bases. The ends lost 5 bases at V and 6 bases at J; junction bases unmatched: 8. The CDR3 sequence is 15 residues long. Germline-derived CDR1 and CDR2 are MDHEN and SYDVKM. The CDR3 coding sequence is TGTGCCAGCAGTATCCCGGGACAGGGGGGAAATGGCTACACCTTC. It encodes CASSIPGQGGNGYTF.

This chain connects TRBV9 to TRBJ2-7, with 9 bases aligning to TRBD1. V lost 3 bases and J lost 5; bases outside the gene matches: 3. The germline V gene encodes CDR1 SGDLS and CDR2 YYNGEE. This CDR3 has 13 residues. The CDR3 here is CASSDGTGNEQYF. DNA of the CDR3: TGTGCCAGCAGCGACGGGACAGGGAACGAGCAGTACTTC.

This chain joins TRBV28 and TRBJ2-7; 7 bases line up with TRBD1. Germline CDR1 reads MDHEN; CDR2 reads SYDVKM. This CDR3 is 17 amino acids long. Trimming removed 6 bases from V and 0 bases from J; junction bases left unmatched: 14. CDR3 sequence reads: CASRDWDSLWSSYEQYF. DNA for the CDR3: TGTGCCAGCAGAGACTGGGACAGCCTTTGGAGCTCCTACGAGCAGTACTTC.

The chain employs TRBV11-3 and TRBJ2-4; no clear D. Trimming took off 0 bases at V and 0 bases at J, with 9 bases between the two ends. Germline CDR1 is SGHNT and CDR2 is YENEEA. The CDR3 length is 16 residues. The CDR3 sequence: CASSLDFFLAKNIQYF. CDR3 nucleotide sequence: TGTGCCAGCAGCTTAGATTTTTTCCTAGCCAAAAACATTCAGTACTTC.

This chain links TRBV7-9 with TRBJ1-2, with 7 bases matching TRBD1. V gave up 6 bases and J gave up 2 bases; unmatched junction bases: 6. The germline V gene has CDR1 SEHNR and CDR2 FQNEAQ (reference sequence). The CDR3 contains 14 residues. CDR3 DNA sequence: TGTGCCAGCAGTCCGACAGGGAGGAACTATGGCTACACCTTC. Translation: CASSPTGRNYGYTF.

The chain has TRBV27 and TRBJ2-7, with 11 bases fitting TRBD2. Per germline, CDR1 MNHEY and CDR2 SMNVEV (reference sequence). CDR3 length: 15 amino acids. V was clipped by 6 bases and J by 7 bases; unmatched bases: 11. The CDR3 spells CASRYELAGGVEQYF. CDR3 in DNA: TGTGCCAGCAGATATGAGCTAGCGGGAGGAGTGGAGCAGTACTTC.

This clone was counted once. The rearrangement links TRBV10-3 to TRBJ1-1; D unresolved. Trimming pared 0 bases from V and 1 base from J, leaving 6 bases between. In germline, CDR1 is ENHRY, CDR2 SYGVKD. The CDR3 runs to 14 residues. CDR3 loop: CAISESLRNTEAFF. In nucleotides, the CDR3 is TGTGCCATCAGTGAGTCTTTGAGGAACACTGAAGCTTTCTTT.

The chain has TRBV6-5 and TRBJ1-6, with D possibly TRBD1 on 5 matching bases. The V end was cut by 2 bases, the J end by 7 bases, with 9 bases between. The CDR3 is 14 amino acids. CDR1 and CDR2 from the germline V gene are MNHEY and SVGAGI. The CDR3: CASSYRGNNSPLHF. CDR3 DNA: TGTGCCAGCAGTTACAGGGGAAACAATTCACCCCTCCACTTT.

J is TRBJ2-7 and V is TRBV28; 10 nucleotides agree with TRBD1. The CDR3 runs to 13 residues. The germline V gene has CDR1 MDHEN and CDR2 SYDVKM. V dropped 4 bases and J dropped 11; count of bases not matched to a gene: 8. Here the CDR3 DNA reads TGTGCCAGCAGTTACAGAGACAGGGGGCTAAAGTACTTC. Its translation: CASSYRDRGLKYF.

The J gene is TRBJ2-3, the V gene TRBV7-8; weak D call: TRBD2 (5 bases). V lost 5 bases to trimming and J lost 6 bases, with 12 bases between them. The CDR3 consists of 13 residues. Germline V gives CDR1 SGHVS, CDR2 FQNEAQ. The CDR3 sequence: CASSRQLGDTQYF. As DNA, the CDR3 is TGTGCCAGCAGCCGCCAACTAGGGGATACGCAGTATTTT.

This rearrangement joins TRBV27 to TRBJ2-7; tentatively, D is TRBD2 (5 bases). CDR3 size: 16 residues. Germline CDR1 MNHEY, CDR2 SMNVEV (reference sequence). V was pared by 2 bases and J by 2 bases, with 16 bases between. The CDR3: CASSLRGAGGAYEQYF. CDR3 in DNA: TGTGCCAGCAGTTTACGTGGTGCGGGTGGGGCCTACGAGCAGTACTTC.

The J gene is TRBJ1-2, the V gene TRBV27; TRBD1 agrees at 9 bases. CDR1 and CDR2 (germline): MNHEY, SMNVEV (reference sequence). This CDR3 region has 15 residues. Trimming removed 1 base from V and 6 bases from J; junction bases left unmatched: 6. As DNA, the CDR3 is TGTGCCAGCAGTTTATGGGGACAGGGCCAACATGGCTACACCTTC. The encoded protein is CASSLWGQGQHGYTF.

A single count supports this clone. The genes are TRBV5-1 and TRBJ2-7; D perhaps matches TRBD2 (7 bases). V was cut by 4 bases and J by 4 bases, with 15 bases left in between. The CDR3 sequence is 14 residues long. The germline CDR1 and CDR2 sequences are SGHRS and YFSETQ. For the CDR3, the DNA is TGCGCCAGCAGCCGGGGGACTACAGGGTACGAGCAGTACTTC. Its translation: CASSRGTTGYEQYF.